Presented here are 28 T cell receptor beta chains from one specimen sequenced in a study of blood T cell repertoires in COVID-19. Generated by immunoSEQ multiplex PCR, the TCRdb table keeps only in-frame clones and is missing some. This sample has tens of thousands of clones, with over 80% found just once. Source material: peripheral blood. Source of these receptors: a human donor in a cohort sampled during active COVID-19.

CDR3: CASSLRGRSYEQYF. Written as DNA, the CDR3 is TGTGCCAGCAGCTTACGAGGGAGGTCCTACGAGCAGTACTTC. The J gene is TRBJ2-7, the V gene TRBV5-6; tentative D call: TRBD2 (6 bases). The CDR3 consists of 14 residues. V was shortened by 2 bases and J by 1 base, with 10 bases between the two germline ends. Germline loops: CDR1 SGHDT, CDR2 YYEEEE.

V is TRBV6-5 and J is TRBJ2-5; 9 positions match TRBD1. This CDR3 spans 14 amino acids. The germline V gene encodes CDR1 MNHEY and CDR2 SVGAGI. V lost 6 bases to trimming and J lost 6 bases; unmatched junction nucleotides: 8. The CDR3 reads CASSWGQGIQTQYF. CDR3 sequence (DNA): TGTGCCAGCAGCTGGGGACAGGGTATCCAGACCCAGTACTTC.

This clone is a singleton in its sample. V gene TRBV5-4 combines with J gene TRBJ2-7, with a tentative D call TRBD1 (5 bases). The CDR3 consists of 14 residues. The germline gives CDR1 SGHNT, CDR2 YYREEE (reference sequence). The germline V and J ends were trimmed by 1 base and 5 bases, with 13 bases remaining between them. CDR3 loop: CASSLRSGRDEQYF. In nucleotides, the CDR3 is TGTGCCAGCAGCTTGAGGTCAGGGCGCGACGAGCAGTACTTC.

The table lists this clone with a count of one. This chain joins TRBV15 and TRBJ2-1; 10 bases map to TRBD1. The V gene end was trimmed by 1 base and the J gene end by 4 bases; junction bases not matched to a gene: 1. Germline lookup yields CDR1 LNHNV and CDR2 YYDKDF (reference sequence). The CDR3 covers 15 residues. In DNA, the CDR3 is TGTGCCACCAGCAGAGCGGGACAGGGGTACAATGAGCAGTTCTTC. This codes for CATSRAGQGYNEQFF.

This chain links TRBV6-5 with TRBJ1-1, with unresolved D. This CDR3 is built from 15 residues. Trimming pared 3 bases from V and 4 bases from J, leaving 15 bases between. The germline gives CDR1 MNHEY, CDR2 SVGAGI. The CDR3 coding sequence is TGTGCCAGCAGTTATCACGGGAAAGCCGGCACTGAAGCTTTCTTT. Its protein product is CASSYHGKAGTEAFF.

CDR3 in DNA: TGTGCCAGCAGCCCACTGGGGCGGGGGGGCAATACCGGGGAGCTGTTTTTT. As protein: CASSPLGRGGNTGELFF. V usage is TRBV5-4 and J usage is TRBJ2-2, with TRBD2 identical over 9 bases. The CDR3 runs to 17 residues. V was pared by 4 bases and J by 5 bases, with 12 bases of the junction left unmatched. Germline loops: CDR1 SGHNT, CDR2 YYREEE (reference sequence).

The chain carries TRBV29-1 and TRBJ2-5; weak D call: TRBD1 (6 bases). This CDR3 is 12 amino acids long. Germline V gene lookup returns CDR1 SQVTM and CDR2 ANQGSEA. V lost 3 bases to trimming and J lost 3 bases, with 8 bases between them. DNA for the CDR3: TGCAGCGTTGACCCAGGGGAAGAGACCCAGTACTTC. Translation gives CSVDPGEETQYF.

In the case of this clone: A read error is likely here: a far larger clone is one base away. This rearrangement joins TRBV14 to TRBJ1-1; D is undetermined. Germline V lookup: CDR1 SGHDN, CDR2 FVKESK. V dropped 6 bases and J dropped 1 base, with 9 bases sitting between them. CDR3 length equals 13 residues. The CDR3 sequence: CASSLQRNTEAFF. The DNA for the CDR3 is TGTGCCAGCAGTCTACAGAGGAACACTGAAGCTTTCTTT.

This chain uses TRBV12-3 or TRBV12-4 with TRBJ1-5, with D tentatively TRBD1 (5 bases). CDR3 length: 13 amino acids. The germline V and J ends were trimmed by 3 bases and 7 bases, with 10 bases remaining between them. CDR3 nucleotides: TGTGCCAGCAGTTTCAGGGATGGGCAGCCCCAGCATTTT. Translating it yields CASSFRDGQPQHF.

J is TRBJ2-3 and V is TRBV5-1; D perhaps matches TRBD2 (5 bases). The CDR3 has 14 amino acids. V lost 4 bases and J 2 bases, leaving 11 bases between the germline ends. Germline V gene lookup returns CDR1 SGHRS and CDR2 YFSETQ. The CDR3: CASSPGWDTDTQYF. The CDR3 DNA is TGCGCCAGCAGCCCGGGGTGGGACACAGATACGCAGTATTTT.

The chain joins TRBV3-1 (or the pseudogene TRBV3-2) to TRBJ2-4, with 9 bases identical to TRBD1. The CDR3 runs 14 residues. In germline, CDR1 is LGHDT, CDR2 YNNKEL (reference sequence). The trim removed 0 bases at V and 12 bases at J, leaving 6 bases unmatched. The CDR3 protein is CASSQEGTGRAQYF. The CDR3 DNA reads TGTGCCAGCAGCCAAGAAGGGACAGGGAGGGCTCAGTACTTC.

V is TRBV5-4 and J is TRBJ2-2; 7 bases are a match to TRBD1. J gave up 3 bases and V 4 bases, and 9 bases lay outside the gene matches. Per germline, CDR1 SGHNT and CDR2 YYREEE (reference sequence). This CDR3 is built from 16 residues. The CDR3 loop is CASSRGAQGYTGELFF. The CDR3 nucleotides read TGTGCCAGCAGCCGGGGAGCACAGGGGTACACCGGGGAGCTGTTTTTT.

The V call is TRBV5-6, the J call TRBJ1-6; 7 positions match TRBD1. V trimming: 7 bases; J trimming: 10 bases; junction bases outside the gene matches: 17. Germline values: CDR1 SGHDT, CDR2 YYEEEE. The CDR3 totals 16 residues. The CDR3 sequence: CASGFATGLMASPLHF. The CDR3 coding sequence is TGTGCCAGCGGGTTTGCGACAGGGCTTATGGCGTCACCCCTCCACTTT.

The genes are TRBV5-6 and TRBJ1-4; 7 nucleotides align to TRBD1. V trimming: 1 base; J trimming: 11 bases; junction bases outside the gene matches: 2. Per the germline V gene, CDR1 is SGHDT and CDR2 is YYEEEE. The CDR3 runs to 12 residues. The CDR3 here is CASSLTGAKLFF. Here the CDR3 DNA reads TGTGCCAGCAGCTTGACAGGGGCTAAACTGTTTTTT. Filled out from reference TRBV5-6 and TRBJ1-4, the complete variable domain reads DAGVTQSPTHLIKTRGQQVTLRCSPKSGHDTVSWYQQALGQGPQFIFQYYEEEERQRGNFPDRFSGHQFPNYSSELNVNALLLGDSALYLCASSLTGAKLFFGSGTQLSVL.

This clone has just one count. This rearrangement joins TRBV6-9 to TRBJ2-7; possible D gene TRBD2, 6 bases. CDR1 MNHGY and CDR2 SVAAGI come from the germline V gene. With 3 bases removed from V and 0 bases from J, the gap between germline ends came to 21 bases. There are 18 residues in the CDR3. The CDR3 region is CASSYLFADRDFSYEQYF. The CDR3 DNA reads TGTGCCAGCAGTTACCTATTCGCCGACCGGGACTTCTCCTACGAGCAGTACTTC.

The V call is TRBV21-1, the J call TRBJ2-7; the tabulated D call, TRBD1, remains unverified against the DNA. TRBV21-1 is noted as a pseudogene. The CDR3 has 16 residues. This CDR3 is CASSRTPGQGAHEQYF. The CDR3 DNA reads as TGTGCCAGCAGCAGAACGCCGGGACAGGGGGCTCACGAGCAGTACTTC.

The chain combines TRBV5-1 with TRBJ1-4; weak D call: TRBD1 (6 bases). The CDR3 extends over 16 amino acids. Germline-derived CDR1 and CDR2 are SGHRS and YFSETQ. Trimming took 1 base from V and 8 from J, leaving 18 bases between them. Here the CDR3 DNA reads TGCGCCAGCAGCTTGCAAGGACAGTTACTAGGGGAAAAACTGTTTTTT. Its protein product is CASSLQGQLLGEKLFF.

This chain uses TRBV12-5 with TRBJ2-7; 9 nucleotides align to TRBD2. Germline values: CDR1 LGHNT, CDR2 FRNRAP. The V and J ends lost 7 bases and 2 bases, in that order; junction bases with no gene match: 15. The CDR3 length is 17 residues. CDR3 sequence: CASVRQGSGGVTYEQYF. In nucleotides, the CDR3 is TGTGCTAGTGTTCGGCAGGGTAGCGGGGGTGTCACCTACGAGCAGTACTTC.

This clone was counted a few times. In DNA, the CDR3 is TGTGCCAGCAGTCAGGGTTTGGATTCACCCCTCCACTTT. Its translation: CASSQGLDSPLHF. The V call is TRBV28, the J call TRBJ1-6, with a possible D match to TRBD1 (5 bases). The germline gives CDR1 MDHEN, CDR2 SYDVKM. The CDR3 runs to 13 residues. V dropped 5 bases and J dropped 8 bases, with 10 bases sitting between them.

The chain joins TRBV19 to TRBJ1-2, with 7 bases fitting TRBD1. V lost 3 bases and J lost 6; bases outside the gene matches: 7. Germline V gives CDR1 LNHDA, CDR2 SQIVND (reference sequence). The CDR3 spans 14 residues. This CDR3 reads CASSISQGRHGYTF. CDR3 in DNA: TGTGCCAGTAGTATCTCACAGGGGAGGCATGGCTACACCTTC.

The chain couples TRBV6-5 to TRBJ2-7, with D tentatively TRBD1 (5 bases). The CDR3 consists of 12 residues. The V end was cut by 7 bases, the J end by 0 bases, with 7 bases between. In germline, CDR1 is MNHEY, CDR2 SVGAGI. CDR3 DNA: TGTGCCAGCATAGGGGACTCCTACGAGCAGTACTTC. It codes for CASIGDSYEQYF.

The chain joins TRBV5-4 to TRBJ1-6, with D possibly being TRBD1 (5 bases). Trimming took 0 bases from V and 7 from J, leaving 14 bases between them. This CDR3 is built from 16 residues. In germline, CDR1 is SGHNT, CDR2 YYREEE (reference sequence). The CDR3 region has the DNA TGTGCCAGCAGCTTGGGTGGGGCGCCGGTGAATTCACCCCTCCACTTT. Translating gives CASSLGGAPVNSPLHF. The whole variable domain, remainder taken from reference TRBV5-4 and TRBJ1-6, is ETGVTQSPTHLIKTRGQQVTLRCSSQSGHNTVSWYQQALGQGPQFIFQYYREEENGRGNFPPRFSGLQFPNYSSELNVNALELDDSALYLCASSLGGAPVNSPLHFGNGTRLTVT.

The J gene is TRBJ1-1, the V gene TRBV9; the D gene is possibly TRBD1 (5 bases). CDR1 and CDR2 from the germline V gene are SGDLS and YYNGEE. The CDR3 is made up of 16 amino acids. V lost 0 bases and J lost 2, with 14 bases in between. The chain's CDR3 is CASSVAAGGTNTEAFF. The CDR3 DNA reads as TGTGCCAGCAGCGTAGCGGCGGGGGGGACCAACACTGAAGCTTTCTTT.

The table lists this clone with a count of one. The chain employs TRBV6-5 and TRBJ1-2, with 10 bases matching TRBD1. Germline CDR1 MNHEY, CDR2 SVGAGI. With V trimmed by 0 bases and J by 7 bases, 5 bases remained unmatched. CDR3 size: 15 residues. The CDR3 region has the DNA TGTGCCAGCAGTTACTCGCGACAGGGGGCCCGTGGCTACACCTTC. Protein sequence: CASSYSRQGARGYTF.

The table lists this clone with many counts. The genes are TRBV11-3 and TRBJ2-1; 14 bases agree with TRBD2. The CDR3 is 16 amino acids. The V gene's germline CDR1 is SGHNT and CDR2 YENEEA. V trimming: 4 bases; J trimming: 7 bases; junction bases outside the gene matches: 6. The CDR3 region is CASSSSGTSGSNEQFF. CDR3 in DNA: TGTGCCAGCAGCTCGTCCGGGACTAGCGGGAGTAATGAGCAGTTCTTC. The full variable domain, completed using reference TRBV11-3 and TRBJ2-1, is EAGVVQSPRYKIIEKKQPVAFWCNPISGHNTLYWYLQNLGQGPELLIRYENEEAVDDSQLPKDRFSAERLKGVDSTLKIQPAELGDSAVYLCASSSSGTSGSNEQFFGPGTRLTVL.

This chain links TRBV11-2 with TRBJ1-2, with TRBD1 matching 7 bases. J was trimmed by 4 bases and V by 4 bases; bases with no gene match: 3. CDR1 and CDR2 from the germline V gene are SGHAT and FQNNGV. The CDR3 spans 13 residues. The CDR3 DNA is TGTGCCAGCAGCTCGACAGGGACCTATGGCTACACCTTC. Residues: CASSSTGTYGYTF.

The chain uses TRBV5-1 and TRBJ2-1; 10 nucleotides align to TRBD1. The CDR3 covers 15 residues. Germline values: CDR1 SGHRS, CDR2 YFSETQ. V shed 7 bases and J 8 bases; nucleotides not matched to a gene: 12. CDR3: CASADNRQGAHEQFF. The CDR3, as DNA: TGCGCCAGCGCGGACAACAGACAGGGGGCCCATGAGCAGTTCTTC. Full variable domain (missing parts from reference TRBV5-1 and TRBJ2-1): KAGVTQTPRYLIKTRGQQVTLSCSPISGHRSVSWYQQTPGQGLQFLFEYFSETQRNKGNFPGRFSGRQFSNSRSEMNVSTLELGDSALYLCASADNRQGAHEQFFGPGTRLTVL.

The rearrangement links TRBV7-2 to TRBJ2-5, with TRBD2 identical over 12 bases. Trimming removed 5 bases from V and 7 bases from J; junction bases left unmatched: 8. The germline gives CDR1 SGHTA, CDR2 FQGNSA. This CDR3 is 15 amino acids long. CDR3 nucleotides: TGTGCCAGCAGCGCAACTAGCGGGGGGCAGGGGACCCAGTACTTC. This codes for CASSATSGGQGTQYF. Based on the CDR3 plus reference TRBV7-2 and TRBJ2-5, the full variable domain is GAGVSQSPSNKVTEKGKDVELRCDPISGHTALYWYRQSLGQGLEFLIYFQGNSAPDKSGLPSDRFSAERTGGSVSTLTIQRTQQEDSAVYLCASSATSGGQGTQYFGPGTRLLVL.